The rows below give T cell receptor beta chains drawn from one sample of a study of blood T cell repertoires in COVID-19. Profiled with immunoSEQ multiplex PCR; TCRdb holds only in-frame clones, not every one. The sample includes 150,000 to 200,000 clones, around 83% of them seen just once. The sample taken for sequencing was peripheral blood. The receptors derive from a woman in her 70s with COVID-19, enrolled during active disease. The CDR3 runs from the conserved cysteine through the conserved F or W. A D gene is named only where the DNA matches it firmly. Only some rows state a clone size, as once, few, many or a class for expanded clones.

J gene: TRBJ1-1; D gene: .; CDR3 length: 14; clone size: .; V gene: TRBV7-9; CDR3 DNA: TGTGCCAGCACCCTAGGACAGCAGAACACTGAAGCTTTCTTT; CDR3 protein: CASTLGQQNTEAFF
J gene: TRBJ2-7; D gene: .; CDR3 length: 14; clone size: .; V gene: TRBV9; CDR3 DNA: TGTGCCAGCAGCGTAGGGAGCGGATCCTACGAGCAGTACTTC; CDR3 protein: CASSVGSGSYEQYF
J gene: TRBJ2-6; D gene: .; CDR3 length: 13; clone size: few; V gene: TRBV28; CDR3 DNA: TGTGCCAGCAGTCGACTTGGGGCCAACGTCCTGACTTTC; CDR3 protein: CASSRLGANVLTF
J gene: TRBJ1-3; D gene: .; CDR3 length: 16; clone size: .; V gene: TRBV4-1; CDR3 DNA: TGCGCCAGCAGCCAAGCGGTGTCTGGGGAGGGTTACACCATATATTTT; CDR3 protein: CASSQAVSGEGYTIYF
J gene: TRBJ2-7; D gene: TRBD2; CDR3 length: 14; clone size: .; V gene: TRBV10-2; CDR3 DNA: TGCGCCAGCAGTGAGCGGAGCGGGAGTAACGAGCAGTACTTC; CDR3 protein: CASSERSGSNEQYF
J gene: TRBJ2-5; D gene: .; CDR3 length: 12; clone size: .; V gene: TRBV28; CDR3 DNA: TGTGCCAGCTCTCTGGCGGTAGGGACCCAGTACTTC; CDR3 protein: CASSLAVGTQYF
J gene: TRBJ1-2; D gene: .; CDR3 length: 14; clone size: .; V gene: TRBV7-9; CDR3 DNA: TGTGCCAGCAGCCCCATTGAGCTTCTTAATGGCTACACCTTC; CDR3 protein: CASSPIELLNGYTF
J gene: TRBJ2-7; D gene: TRBD1; CDR3 length: 14; clone size: .; V gene: TRBV9; CDR3 DNA: TGTGCCAGCAGCCCGGGGACAGCTAGCTACGAGCAGTACTTC; CDR3 protein: CASSPGTASYEQYF
J gene: TRBJ1-3; D gene: TRBD1; CDR3 length: 16; clone size: .; V gene: TRBV7-2; CDR3 DNA: TGTGCCAGCAGCTTACTAGCGACAGGGGGTGGAAACACCATATATTTT; CDR3 protein: CASSLLATGGGNTIYF
J gene: TRBJ2-5; D gene: TRBD2; CDR3 length: 18; clone size: .; V gene: TRBV7-9; CDR3 DNA: TGTGCCAGCAGCTTAGGTTTCTTAGCGGGAGACTCTGTGGAGACCCAGTACTTC; CDR3 protein: CASSLGFLAGDSVETQYF
J gene: TRBJ1-5; D gene: TRBD1; CDR3 length: 17; clone size: once; V gene: TRBV6-2/TRBV6-3; CDR3 DNA: TGTGCCAGCAGTCAGACCCCGGGACAGGGTCTAGATCAGCCCCAGCATTTT; CDR3 protein: CASSQTPGQGLDQPQHF
J gene: TRBJ2-6; D gene: .; CDR3 length: 15; clone size: .; V gene: TRBV4-3; CDR3 DNA: TGCGCCAGCAGCCCCCGAGTCGCAGGGGCCAACGTCCTGACTTTC; CDR3 protein: CASSPRVAGANVLTF
J gene: TRBJ2-6; D gene: .; CDR3 length: 15; clone size: .; V gene: TRBV10-3; CDR3 DNA: TGTGCCACATCGAGTGTCACGTTTGGGGCCAACGTCCTGACTTTC; CDR3 protein: CATSSVTFGANVLTF
J gene: TRBJ2-5; D gene: TRBD2; CDR3 length: 14; clone size: .; V gene: TRBV5-4; CDR3 DNA: TGTGCCAGCAGCTCATACACGGGCGGGGGGACCCAGTACTTC; CDR3 protein: CASSSYTGGGTQYF
J gene: TRBJ2-1; D gene: .; CDR3 length: 13; clone size: .; V gene: TRBV19; CDR3 DNA: TGTGCCATCTCATCGAGGTTGAACAATGAGCAGTTCTTC; CDR3 protein: CAISSRLNNEQFF
J gene: TRBJ2-3; D gene: .; CDR3 length: 11; clone size: .; V gene: TRBV5-5; CDR3 DNA: TGTGCCAGCAGCCGTTCAGATACGCAGTATTTT; CDR3 protein: CASSRSDTQYF
J gene: TRBJ2-7; D gene: .; CDR3 length: 13; clone size: .; V gene: TRBV2; CDR3 DNA: TGTGCCAGCAGTGAAAGACAGGCCTACGAGCAGTACTTC; CDR3 protein: CASSERQAYEQYF
J gene: TRBJ1-4; D gene: .; CDR3 length: 14; clone size: .; V gene: TRBV18; CDR3 DNA: TGTGCCAGCTCACCGGGACAAGGAAGGAAAAAACTGTTTTTT; CDR3 protein: CASSPGQGRKKLFF
J gene: TRBJ2-3; D gene: TRBD1; CDR3 length: 14; clone size: once; V gene: TRBV5-1; CDR3 DNA: TGCGCCAGCAGCACGGACAGGGTACCAGATACGCAGTATTTT; CDR3 protein: CASSTDRVPDTQYF
J gene: TRBJ2-1; D gene: TRBD1; CDR3 length: 15; clone size: .; V gene: TRBV24-1; CDR3 DNA: TGTGCCACCAGTGACCGGGACAGTTCCTACAATGAGCAGTTCTTC; CDR3 protein: CATSDRDSSYNEQFF
J gene: TRBJ2-7; D gene: .; CDR3 length: 12; clone size: .; V gene: TRBV28; CDR3 DNA: TGTGCCAGCAGCCCAAATTTCTACGAGCAGTACTTC; CDR3 protein: CASSPNFYEQYF
J gene: TRBJ2-7; D gene: .; CDR3 length: 13; clone size: .; V gene: TRBV15; CDR3 DNA: TGTGCCACCAGCAGAGGGACAGACTACGAGCAGTACTTC; CDR3 protein: CATSRGTDYEQYF
J gene: TRBJ1-5; D gene: .; CDR3 length: 15; clone size: .; V gene: TRBV5-5; CDR3 DNA: TGTGCCAGCAGCTTGCGGGAAGTAAGCAATCAGCCCCAGCATTTT; CDR3 protein: CASSLREVSNQPQHF
J gene: TRBJ2-7; D gene: TRBD2; CDR3 length: 13; clone size: few; V gene: TRBV29-1; CDR3 DNA: TGCAGCGTCGCCGGGACTAGCGGGATCGAGCAGTACTTC; CDR3 protein: CSVAGTSGIEQYF
J gene: TRBJ2-2; D gene: .; CDR3 length: 17; clone size: few; V gene: TRBV4-3; CDR3 DNA: TGCGCCAGCAGCCAAGGGCCTCAGGGAAAGGGGACCGGGGAGCTGTTTTTT; CDR3 protein: CASSQGPQGKGTGELFF
J gene: TRBJ2-5; D gene: TRBD2; CDR3 length: 15; clone size: once; V gene: TRBV24-1; CDR3 DNA: TGTGCCACCAGTGATCAGCGGGAGTGGCAAGAGACCCAGTACTTC; CDR3 protein: CATSDQREWQETQYF
J gene: TRBJ2-7; D gene: TRBD2; CDR3 length: 15; clone size: .; V gene: TRBV30; CDR3 DNA: TGTGCCTGGAGTGTACGAACTAGCGGGGCCTACGAGCAGTACTTC; CDR3 protein: CAWSVRTSGAYEQYF
J gene: TRBJ2-1; D gene: TRBD2; CDR3 length: 17; clone size: once; V gene: TRBV6-1; CDR3 DNA: TGTGCCAGCAGTGAACGAGGGGGACTAGGACCTTACAATGAGCAGTTCTTC; CDR3 protein: CASSERGGLGPYNEQFF
J gene: TRBJ2-3; D gene: TRBD2; CDR3 length: 15; clone size: .; V gene: TRBV5-5; CDR3 DNA: TGTGCCAGCAGCTGGGGTCAGCGGGGAGCAGATACGCAGTATTTT; CDR3 protein: CASSWGQRGADTQYF
J gene: TRBJ2-3; D gene: .; CDR3 length: 13; clone size: few; V gene: TRBV15; CDR3 DNA: TGTGCCACCAGCAGAACAGACACAGATACGCAGTATTTT; CDR3 protein: CATSRTDTDTQYF
J gene: TRBJ1-5; D gene: TRBD1; CDR3 length: 15; clone size: .; V gene: TRBV6-5; CDR3 DNA: TGTGCCAGCAGTCCCGGACAGGATAGCAATCAGCCCCAGCATTTT; CDR3 protein: CASSPGQDSNQPQHF
J gene: TRBJ1-1; D gene: .; CDR3 length: 14; clone size: .; V gene: TRBV18; CDR3 DNA: TGTGCCAGCTCACCTAAGGCAGGGAACACTGAAGCTTTCTTT; CDR3 protein: CASSPKAGNTEAFF